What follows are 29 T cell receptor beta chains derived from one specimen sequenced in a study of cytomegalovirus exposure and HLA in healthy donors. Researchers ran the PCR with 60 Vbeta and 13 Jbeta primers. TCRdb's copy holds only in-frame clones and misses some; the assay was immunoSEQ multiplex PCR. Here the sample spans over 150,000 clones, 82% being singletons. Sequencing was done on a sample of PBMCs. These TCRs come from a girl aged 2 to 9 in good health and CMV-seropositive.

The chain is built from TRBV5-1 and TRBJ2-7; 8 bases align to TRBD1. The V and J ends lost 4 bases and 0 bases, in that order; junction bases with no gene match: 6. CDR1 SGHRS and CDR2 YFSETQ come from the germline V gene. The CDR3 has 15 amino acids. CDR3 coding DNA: TGCGCCAGCAGCCAGGGGACAGGTTTCTCCTACGAGCAGTACTTC. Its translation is CASSQGTGFSYEQYF. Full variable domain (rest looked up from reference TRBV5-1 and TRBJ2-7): KAGVTQTPRYLIKTRGQQVTLSCSPISGHRSVSWYQQTPGQGLQFLFEYFSETQRNKGNFPGRFSGRQFSNSRSEMNVSTLELGDSALYLCASSQGTGFSYEQYFGPGTRLTVT.

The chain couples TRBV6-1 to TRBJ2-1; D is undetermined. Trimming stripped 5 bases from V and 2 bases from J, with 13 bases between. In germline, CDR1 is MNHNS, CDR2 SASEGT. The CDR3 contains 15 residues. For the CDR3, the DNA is TGTGCCAGCAGTCGGGTCCTAGACCCCTACAATGAGCAGTTCTTC. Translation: CASSRVLDPYNEQFF.

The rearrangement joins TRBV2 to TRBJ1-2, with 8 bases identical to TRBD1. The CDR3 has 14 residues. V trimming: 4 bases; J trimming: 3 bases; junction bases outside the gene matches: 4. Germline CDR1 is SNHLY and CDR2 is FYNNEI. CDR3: CASSVNRGDYGYTF. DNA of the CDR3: TGTGCCAGCAGTGTTAACAGGGGGGACTATGGCTACACCTTC.

CDR3 sequence (DNA): TGTGCCAGCAGCGTAGGAGGGCGGGTCGGAGACACTGAAGCTTTCTTT. Protein product: CASSVGGRVGDTEAFF. The chain is built from TRBV9 and TRBJ1-1; no clear D gene. Trimming stripped 0 bases from V and 3 bases from J, with 15 bases between. Germline V gene lookup returns CDR1 SGDLS and CDR2 YYNGEE. This CDR3 is built from 16 residues.

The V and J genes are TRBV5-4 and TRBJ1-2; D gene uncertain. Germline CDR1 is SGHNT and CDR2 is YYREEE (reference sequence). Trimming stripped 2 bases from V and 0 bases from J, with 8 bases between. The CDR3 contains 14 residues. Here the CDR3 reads CASSFPESNYGYTF. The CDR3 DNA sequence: TGTGCCAGCAGCTTTCCGGAGTCTAACTATGGCTACACCTTC.

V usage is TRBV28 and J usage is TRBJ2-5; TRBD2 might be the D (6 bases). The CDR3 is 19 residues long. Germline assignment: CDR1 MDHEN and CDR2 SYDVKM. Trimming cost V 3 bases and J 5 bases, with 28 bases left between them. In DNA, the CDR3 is TGTGCCAGCAGTTTGAGCGCACTTCGAGGAGGGTTATATTTTGAGACCCAGTACTTC. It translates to CASSLSALRGGLYFETQYF.

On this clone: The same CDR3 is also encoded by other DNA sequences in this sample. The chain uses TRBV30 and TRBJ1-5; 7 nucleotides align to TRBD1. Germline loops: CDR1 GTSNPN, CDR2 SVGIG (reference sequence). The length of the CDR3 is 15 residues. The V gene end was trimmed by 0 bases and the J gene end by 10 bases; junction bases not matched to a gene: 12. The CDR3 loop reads CAWSVGDRAFGPQHF. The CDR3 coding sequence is TGTGCCTGGAGTGTAGGAGACAGGGCCTTTGGTCCCCAGCATTTT.

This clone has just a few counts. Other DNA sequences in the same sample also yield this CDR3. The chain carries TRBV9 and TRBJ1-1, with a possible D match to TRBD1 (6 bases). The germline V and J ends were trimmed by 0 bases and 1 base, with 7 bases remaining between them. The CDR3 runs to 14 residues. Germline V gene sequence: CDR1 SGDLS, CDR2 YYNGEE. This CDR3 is CASSVGRGNTEAFF. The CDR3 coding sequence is TGTGCCAGCAGCGTAGGCAGGGGGAACACTGAAGCTTTCTTT.

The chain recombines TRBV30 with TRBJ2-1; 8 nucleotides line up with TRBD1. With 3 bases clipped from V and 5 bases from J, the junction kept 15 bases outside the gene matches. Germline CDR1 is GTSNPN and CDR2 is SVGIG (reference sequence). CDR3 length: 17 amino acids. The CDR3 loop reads CAWRTPGYRGNDNEQFF. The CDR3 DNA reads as TGTGCCTGGAGAACCCCTGGGTACAGGGGGAACGACAATGAGCAGTTCTTC.

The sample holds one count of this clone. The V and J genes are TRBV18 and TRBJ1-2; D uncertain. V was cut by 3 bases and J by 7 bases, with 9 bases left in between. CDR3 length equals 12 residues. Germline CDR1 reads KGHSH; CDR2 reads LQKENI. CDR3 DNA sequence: TGTGCCAGCTCACCCGACGGGAGTGGCTACACCTTC. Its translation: CASSPDGSGYTF.

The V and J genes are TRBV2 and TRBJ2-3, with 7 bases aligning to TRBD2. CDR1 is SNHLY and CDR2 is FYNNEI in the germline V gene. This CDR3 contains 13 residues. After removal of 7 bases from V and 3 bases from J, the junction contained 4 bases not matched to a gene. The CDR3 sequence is CASISSGTDTQYF. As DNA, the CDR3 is TGTGCCAGCATTTCTAGCGGAACAGATACGCAGTATTTT.

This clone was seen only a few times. CDR3 nucleotides: TGCAGCGTCAGACTAGCCTACGAGCAGTACTTC. This translates into CSVRLAYEQYF. The chain recombines TRBV29-1 with TRBJ2-7; tentative D call: TRBD2 (6 bases). Germline V gives CDR1 SQVTM, CDR2 ANQGSEA. The V end was cut by 6 bases, the J end by 2 bases, with 8 bases between. The CDR3 is made up of 11 amino acids.

In nucleotides, the CDR3 is TGCGCCAGCAGCTTGGAGGGGAATCATGGCTACACCTTC. This gives the protein CASSLEGNHGYTF. The genes are TRBV5-1 and TRBJ1-2; perhaps TRBD1 as D (5 bases). Trimming removed 0 bases from V and 6 bases from J, with 9 bases in between. Germline V gene lookup returns CDR1 SGHRS and CDR2 YFSETQ. The CDR3 runs 13 residues.

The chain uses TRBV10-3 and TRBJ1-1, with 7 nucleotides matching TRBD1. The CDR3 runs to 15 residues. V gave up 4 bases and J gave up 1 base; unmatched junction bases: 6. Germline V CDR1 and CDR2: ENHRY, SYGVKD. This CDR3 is CAISGGGAWNTEAFF. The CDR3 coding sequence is TGTGCCATCAGTGGAGGGGGCGCCTGGAACACTGAAGCTTTCTTT.

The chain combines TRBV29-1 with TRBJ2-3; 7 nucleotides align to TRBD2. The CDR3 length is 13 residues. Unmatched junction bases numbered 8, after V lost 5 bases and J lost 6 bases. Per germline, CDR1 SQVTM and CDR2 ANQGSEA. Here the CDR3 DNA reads TGCAGCGTTAGCGGGAAATCGTACGATACGCAGTATTTT. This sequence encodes CSVSGKSYDTQYF.

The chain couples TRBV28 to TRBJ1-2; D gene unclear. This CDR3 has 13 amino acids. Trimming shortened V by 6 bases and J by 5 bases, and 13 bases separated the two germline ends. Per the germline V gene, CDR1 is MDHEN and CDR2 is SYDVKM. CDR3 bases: TGTGCCAGCAGGTACGAACAGACGTATGGCTACACCTTC. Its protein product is CASRYEQTYGYTF.

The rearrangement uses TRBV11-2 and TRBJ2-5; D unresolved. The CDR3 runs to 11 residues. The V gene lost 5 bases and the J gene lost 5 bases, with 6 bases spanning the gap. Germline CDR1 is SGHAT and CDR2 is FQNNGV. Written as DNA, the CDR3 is TGTGCCAGCAGCGGCTGGGAGACCCAGTACTTC. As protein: CASSGWETQYF.

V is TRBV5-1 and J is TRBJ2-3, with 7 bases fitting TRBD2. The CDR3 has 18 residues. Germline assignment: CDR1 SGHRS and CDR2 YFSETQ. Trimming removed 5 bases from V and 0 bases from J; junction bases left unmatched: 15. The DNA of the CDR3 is TGCGCCAGCAGTAGAACGTCGGGACTACAGGATAGCACAGATACGCAGTATTTT. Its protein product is CASSRTSGLQDSTDTQYF.

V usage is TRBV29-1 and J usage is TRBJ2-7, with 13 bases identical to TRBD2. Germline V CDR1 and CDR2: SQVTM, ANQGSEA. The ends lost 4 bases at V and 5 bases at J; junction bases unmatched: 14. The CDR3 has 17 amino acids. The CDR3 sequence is CSVVKSLAGGPGHEQYF. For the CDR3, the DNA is TGCAGCGTTGTCAAGTCACTAGCGGGAGGGCCAGGACACGAGCAGTACTTC.

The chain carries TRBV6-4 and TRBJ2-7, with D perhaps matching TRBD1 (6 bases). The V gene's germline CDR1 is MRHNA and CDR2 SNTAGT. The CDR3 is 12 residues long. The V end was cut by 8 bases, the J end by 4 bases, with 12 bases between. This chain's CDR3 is CASSRDRYEQYF. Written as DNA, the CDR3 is TGTGCCAGCTCCAGAGACAGGTACGAGCAGTACTTC.

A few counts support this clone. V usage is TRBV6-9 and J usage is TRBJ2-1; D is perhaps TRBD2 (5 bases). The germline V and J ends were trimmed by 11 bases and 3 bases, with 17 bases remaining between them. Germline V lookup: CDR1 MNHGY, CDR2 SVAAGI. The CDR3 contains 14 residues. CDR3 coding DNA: TGTGCCGGAGGTATGGCTAGCTTCTACAATGAGCAGTTCTTC. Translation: CAGGMASFYNEQFF.

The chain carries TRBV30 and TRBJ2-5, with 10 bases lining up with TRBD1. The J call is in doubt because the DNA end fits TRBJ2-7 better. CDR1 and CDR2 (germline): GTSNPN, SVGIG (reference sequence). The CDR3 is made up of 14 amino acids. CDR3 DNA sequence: TGTGCCTCAGGCCGGGACAGGGGCTCCTACGAGCAGTACTTC. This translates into CASGRDRGSYEQYF.

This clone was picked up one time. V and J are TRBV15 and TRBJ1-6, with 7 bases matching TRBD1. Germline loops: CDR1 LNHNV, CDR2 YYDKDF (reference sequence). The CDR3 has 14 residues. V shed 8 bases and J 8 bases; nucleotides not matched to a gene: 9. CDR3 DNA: TGTGCCACCGTCAGGGACAGATTCTATTCACCCCTCCACTTT. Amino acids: CATVRDRFYSPLHF.

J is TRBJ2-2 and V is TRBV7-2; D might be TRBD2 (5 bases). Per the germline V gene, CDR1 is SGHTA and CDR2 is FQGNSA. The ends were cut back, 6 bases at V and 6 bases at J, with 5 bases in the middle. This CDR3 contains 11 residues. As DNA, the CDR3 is TGTGCCAGCAGACTAGCCGGGGAGCTGTTTTTT. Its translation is CASRLAGELFF.

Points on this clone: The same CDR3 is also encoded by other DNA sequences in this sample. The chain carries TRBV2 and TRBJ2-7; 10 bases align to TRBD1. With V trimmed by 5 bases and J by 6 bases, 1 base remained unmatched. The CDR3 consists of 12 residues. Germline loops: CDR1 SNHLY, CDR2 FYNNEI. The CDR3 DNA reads TGTGCCAGCAGTCGGGACAGGGGCGAGCAGTACTTC. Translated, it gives CASSRDRGEQYF.

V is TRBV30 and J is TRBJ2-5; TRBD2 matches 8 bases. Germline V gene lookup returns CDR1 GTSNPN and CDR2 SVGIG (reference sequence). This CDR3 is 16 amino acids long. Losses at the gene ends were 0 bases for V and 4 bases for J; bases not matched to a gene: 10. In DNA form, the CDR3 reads TGTGCCTGGAGTGTACGGGGGGGCGGTTTAGGAGAGACCCAGTACTTC. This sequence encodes CAWSVRGGGLGETQYF.

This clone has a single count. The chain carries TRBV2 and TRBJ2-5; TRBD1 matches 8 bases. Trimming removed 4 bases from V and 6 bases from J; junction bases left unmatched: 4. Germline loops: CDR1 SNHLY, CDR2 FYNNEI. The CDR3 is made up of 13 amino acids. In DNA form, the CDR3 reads TGTGCCAGCAGTGGCGGACAGGGCCAGACCCAGTACTTC. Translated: CASSGGQGQTQYF.

The CDR3 loop reads CASSEVGRGASNYGYTF. DNA for the CDR3: TGCGCCAGCAGTGAAGTCGGCAGGGGCGCTTCCAACTATGGCTACACCTTC. The rearrangement uses TRBV10-2 and TRBJ1-2; D possibly corresponds to TRBD1 (6 bases). Trimming cost V 3 bases and J 2 bases, with 19 bases left between them. Germline V gene sequence: CDR1 WSHSY, CDR2 SAAADI. This CDR3 has 17 residues.

Here the CDR3 reads CAWFTGEGLWAAGHYGYTF. The CDR3 DNA reads TGTGCCTGGTTTACGGGAGAGGGTTTGTGGGCCGCAGGTCACTATGGCTACACCTTC. The chain carries TRBV30 and TRBJ1-2; D not resolved. The CDR3 contains 19 residues. V was clipped by 5 bases and J by 3 bases, with 31 bases between them. CDR1 is GTSNPN and CDR2 is SVGIG in the germline V gene (reference sequence).